The 31 T cell receptor beta chains given below trace back to one sample, sequenced in a study of CXCR3-negative and CXCR3-positive naive CD8 T cells. The libraries of TRB cDNA were prepared using 5' RACE with UMI labels. TCRdb re-called the 5' RACE reads, yielding one record per CDR3 amino acid sequence without DNA. In total, the table holds 20,000 to 25,000 distinct CDR3 sequences. The specimen was naive CXCR3- CD8+ T cells from blood. The subset was: CD45RO-CCR7+CD27+CD95- naive CD8+ T cells lacking CXCR3 (TNR3-). Receptor source: a human donor in good health. Some clones in this sample may be carry-over from other donors' samples.

CDR3 sequence: CASSHGTGAGELFF. The V and J genes are TRBV4-1 and TRBJ2-2; TCRdb proposes TRBD1, but this gene call is untestable without DNA. Germline V CDR1 and CDR2: MGHRA, YSYEKL. This CDR3 has 14 residues.

J is TRBJ2-6 and V is TRBV7-6; there is no DNA to check the TCRdb D call of TRBD1. CDR1 is SGHVS and CDR2 is FNYEAQ in the germline V gene. This CDR3 has 18 residues. This chain's CDR3 is CASSFVGGAYSGANVLTF.

V and J are TRBV7-6 and TRBJ2-1; TCRdb calls TRBD1, which cannot be checked without DNA. CDR1 is SGHVS, CDR2 FNYEAQ, per germline. This CDR3 has 15 amino acids. CDR3 protein: CASSLWGVTYNEQFF. The variable domain in full, with the rest retrieved from reference TRBV7-6 and TRBJ2-1, is GAGVSQSPRYKVTKRGQDVALRCDPISGHVSLYWYRQALGQGPEFLTYFNYEAQQDKSGLPNDRFSAERPEGSISTLTIQRTEQRDSAMYRCASSLWGVTYNEQFFGPGTRLTVL.

This CDR3 reads CASSDRGRGNEQFF. The chain is built from TRBV7-6 and TRBJ2-1; lacking DNA, the TRBD1 call made by TCRdb goes unchecked. Germline CDR1 is SGHVS and CDR2 is FNYEAQ. This CDR3 has 14 amino acids. The variable domain in full, completed from reference TRBV7-6 and TRBJ2-1, reads GAGVSQSPRYKVTKRGQDVALRCDPISGHVSLYWYRQALGQGPEFLTYFNYEAQQDKSGLPNDRFSAERPEGSISTLTIQRTEQRDSAMYRCASSDRGRGNEQFFGPGTRLTVL.

This rearrangement joins TRBV11-2 to TRBJ2-3; TCRdb's D call, TRBD1, is unchecked because there is no DNA. The germline V gene encodes CDR1 SGHAT and CDR2 FQNNGV. The CDR3 runs to 13 residues. CDR3 amino acids: CASSLEGADTQYF.

The CDR3 region is CASSQGFVLAGTQYF. The chain joins TRBV3-1 to TRBJ2-3; absent DNA, TCRdb's TRBD2 call cannot be checked. Germline CDR1 reads LGHDT; CDR2 reads YNNKEL (reference sequence). This CDR3 has 15 amino acids.

According to its frequency, this clonotype is medium-sized. This chain uses TRBV29-1 with TRBJ2-1. The CDR3 covers 16 residues. CDR1 and CDR2 from the germline V gene are SQVTM and ANQGSEA. CDR3 region: CSVEGYSDRSYNEQFF.

The V and J genes are TRBV7-8 and TRBJ1-4; TCRdb reports TRBD1, a call that lacks DNA to check it against. Germline loops: CDR1 SGHVS, CDR2 FQNEAQ. The length of the CDR3 is 14 residues. The CDR3 region is CASSLRSPHEKLFF.

V gene TRBV5-1 combines with J gene TRBJ2-2. The germline CDR1 and CDR2 sequences are SGHRS and YFSETQ. This CDR3 contains 17 residues. CDR3 sequence reads: CASSLARTVANTGELFF.

This chain joins TRBV27 and TRBJ1-2; TCRdb's assignment of TRBD1 cannot be checked, as there is no DNA. The germline V gene encodes CDR1 MNHEY and CDR2 SMNVEV (reference sequence). The CDR3 runs to 12 residues. The CDR3 spells CASKRTETGYTF.

The chain joins TRBV20-1 to TRBJ2-3; TCRdb's D call of TRBD2 is untestable without DNA. CDR1 and CDR2 (germline): DFQATT, SNEGSKA (reference sequence). The CDR3 loop spans 16 amino acids. CDR3 sequence reads: CSAGTSGSVGTDTQYF.

Considering frequency, this clonotype is medium-sized. The gene calls are TRBV12-3 or TRBV12-4 and TRBJ2-3; TCRdb gives TRBD1 as the D gene, but with no DNA this cannot be confirmed. The length of the CDR3 is 15 residues. CDR3 residues: CASSPKGGAIDTQYF.

The chain uses TRBV14 and TRBJ2-1; the TCRdb call, TRBD1, lacks DNA for checking. Per the germline V gene, CDR1 is SGHDN and CDR2 is FVKESK. CDR3 size: 16 residues. The CDR3 sequence is CASSPWGQSSYNEQFF.

V usage is TRBV20-1 and J usage is TRBJ2-3. Germline CDR1 and CDR2: DFQATT and SNEGSKA (reference sequence). CDR3 size: 12 residues. The CDR3 here is CSARDLGDTQYF.

The chain employs TRBV29-1 and TRBJ2-7. CDR3 length: 13 amino acids. Germline assignment: CDR1 SQVTM and CDR2 ANQGSEA. The CDR3 spells CSASGEFLYEQYF.

The rearrangement links TRBV29-1 to TRBJ2-3. Germline CDR1 SQVTM, CDR2 ANQGSEA. The CDR3 has 15 residues. The chain's CDR3 is CSVEDRGRNTDTQYF.

The chain carries TRBV5-1 and TRBJ2-1; TCRdb outputs TRBD2, but without DNA this stays unchecked. The CDR3 covers 15 residues. Germline loops: CDR1 SGHRS, CDR2 YFSETQ. CDR3 protein: CASSLGIGGYNEQLF.

Judged by frequency, this clonotype is medium-sized. This chain uses TRBV7-2 with TRBJ2-2; as DNA is missing, the TRBD2 call by TCRdb cannot be tested. Germline CDR1 and CDR2: SGHTA and FQGNSA. The CDR3 spans 14 residues. The CDR3 loop is CASSRYGGAGELFF.

The V gene is TRBV7-9, the J gene TRBJ1-1; TCRdb returns TRBD1, unconfirmable since there is no DNA. CDR1 SEHNR and CDR2 FQNEAQ come from the germline V gene (reference sequence). The CDR3 extends over 17 amino acids. The CDR3 spells CASSLEEGVYGYTEAFF.

J is TRBJ2-1 and V is TRBV6-2 or TRBV6-3; TCRdb selects TRBD1, and the lack of DNA leaves this call unchecked. In germline, CDR1 is MNHEY, CDR2 SVGEGT. The CDR3 consists of 15 residues. CDR3 residues: CASSYRTGEYNEQFF.

V and J are TRBV14 and TRBJ2-1; TCRdb proposes TRBD1, but this gene call is untestable without DNA. There are 16 residues in the CDR3. Germline V lookup: CDR1 SGHDN, CDR2 FVKESK. CDR3 in amino acids: CASSLGQGKAYNEQFF.

This chain's CDR3 is CASTQAESQETQYF. The J gene is TRBJ2-5, the V gene TRBV7-9; absent DNA, TCRdb's TRBD2 call cannot be checked. CDR1 and CDR2 from the germline V gene are SEHNR and FQNEAQ (reference sequence). The CDR3 loop spans 14 amino acids.

The CDR3 is CSVPTASGGGDEQFF. The J gene is TRBJ2-1, the V gene TRBV29-1; TCRdb designates TRBD2, a call that cannot be tested without DNA. CDR1 and CDR2 (germline): SQVTM, ANQGSEA. The CDR3 covers 15 residues.

The V call is TRBV12-3 or TRBV12-4, the J call TRBJ2-2; TCRdb names TRBD1, which stays unverified in the absence of DNA. The CDR3 length is 15 residues. CDR3 in amino acids: CASSSRDRDTGELFF.

This rearrangement joins TRBV7-3 to TRBJ2-5; TCRdb indicates TRBD1, and absent DNA this call remains unverified. Per the germline V gene, CDR1 is SGHTA and CDR2 is FQGTGA. The CDR3 spans 16 residues. This CDR3 reads CASSLTGGGTQETQYF.

The rearrangement joins TRBV9 to TRBJ1-3; checking the TCRdb D call of TRBD1 is not possible without DNA. CDR3 length: 14 amino acids. In germline, CDR1 is SGDLS, CDR2 YYNGEE. The CDR3 sequence is CASSVTTGINTIYF.

The gene calls are TRBV6-5 and TRBJ2-3; TCRdb reports TRBD1, a call that lacks DNA to check it against. The V gene's germline CDR1 is MNHEY and CDR2 SVGAGI. CDR3 length: 14 amino acids. The chain's CDR3 is CASSPPAGWDTQYF.

The chain is built from TRBV20-1 and TRBJ2-1; no DNA is available, so the TRBD1 call from TCRdb remains unchecked. CDR3 size: 14 residues. Germline assignment: CDR1 DFQATT and CDR2 SNEGSKA (reference sequence). CDR3 residues: CSAHTGGPYNEQFF.

The rearrangement links TRBV15 to TRBJ2-3; TCRdb returns TRBD1, unconfirmable since there is no DNA. The CDR3 loop spans 16 amino acids. Germline V gene sequence: CDR1 LNHNV, CDR2 YYDKDF (reference sequence). CDR3 amino acids: CATSTTDSHSTDTQYF.

This chain joins TRBV29-1 and TRBJ2-7; the D call from TCRdb, TRBD1, cannot be confirmed without DNA. The length of the CDR3 is 13 residues. Germline-derived CDR1 and CDR2 are SQVTM and ANQGSEA. The CDR3 loop is CSVEAPDSHEQYF.

The rearrangement uses TRBV7-9 and TRBJ2-3. Germline lookup yields CDR1 SEHNR and CDR2 FQNEAQ (reference sequence). CDR3 length: 15 residues. CDR3 region: CASSSALISTDTQYF.